Below, 19 T cell receptor beta chains from the same sample are listed, as sequenced in a study of T-cell reconstitution after alpha-beta-depleted transplantation in children listed by TCRdb under 2016. Library method: PCR. The instrument given in TCRdb is Illumina HiSeq 2500. TCR libraries were prepared with molecular barcoding, using unique molecular identifiers to normalize TCRbeta repertoire quantification. TCRdb applied fastp at Q25 and MiXCR to the public reads, then kept only in-frame beta chains. One record per CDR3 amino acid sequence lists the most common genes and DNA. Here the sample has over 150,000 distinct CDR3 sequences; over 5.5% occur a single time. The ten most abundant clones make up around 3% of the sample. Sequences were derived from PBMCs from the stem cell graft donor, sampled from the stem cell graft. These receptors were taken from a human donor who donated a stem cell graft to a child with Wiskott-Aldrich syndrome.

This clonotype has a count of ten or more. This rearrangement joins TRBV18 to TRBJ1-1; 9 nucleotides match TRBD1. After removal of 3 bases from V and 7 bases from J, the junction contained 12 bases not matched to a gene. The CDR3 totals 16 residues. Looked up from germline, CDR1 is KGHSH and CDR2 is LQKENI. CDR3 DNA: TGTGCCAGCTCACCGAGGACAGGGGCGGAGGAGGGTGAAGCTTTCTTT. Translating gives CASSPRTGAEEGEAFF.

This clonotype came up many times. This sequence joins TRBV5-1 and TRBJ1-5, with D perhaps TRBD1 (5 bases). The germline CDR1 and CDR2 sequences are SGHRS and YFSETQ. Deletions cut 10 bases from V and 1 base from J, with 18 bases between. This CDR3 region has 15 residues. The CDR3 DNA sequence: TGCGCCTCCAGCAGGGATGGGGGGAGCAATCAGCCCCAGCATTTT. Protein sequence: CASSRDGGSNQPQHF.

This clonotype was detected many times. A read error may produce the germline difference seen at one junction end. V is TRBV12-3 or TRBV12-4 and J is TRBJ2-7; TRBD2 agrees at 7 bases. The CDR3 sequence is 15 residues long. In DNA, the CDR3 is TGTGCCAGTACCCTATCTAGCGGCAGTGTGTACGGGCAGTACTTC. Its translation: CASTLSSGSVYGQYF.

In this sample, this clonotype turned up many times. The gene calls are TRBV24-1 and TRBJ2-7; no clear D. The CDR3 totals 14 residues. Germline V gene data show CDR1 as KGHDR and CDR2 as SFDVKD. V lost 3 bases to trimming and J lost 3 bases, with 11 bases between them. CDR3 DNA: TGTGCCACCAGTGATAGTGCAGGCGACTACGAGCAGTACTTC. Residues: CATSDSAGDYEQYF.

This clonotype was seen more than once but under ten times. This rearrangement joins TRBV6-5 to TRBJ2-5; 9 bases are shared with TRBD1. In germline, CDR1 is MNHEY, CDR2 SVGAGI. The CDR3 loop spans 16 amino acids. With V trimmed by 4 bases and J by 3 bases, 9 bases remained unmatched. The CDR3 DNA sequence: TGTGCCAGCAGTTTGCACAGGGGGCTTGGGAAAGAGACCCAGTACTTC. Encoded protein: CASSLHRGLGKETQYF.

This clonotype has a count of ten or more. The rearrangement uses TRBV5-1 and TRBJ1-1; no definite D call. This CDR3 contains 14 residues. CDR1 is SGHRS, CDR2 YFSETQ, per germline. The V and J ends lost 0 bases and 0 bases respectively, with 6 bases between them. CDR3 in DNA: TGCGCCAGCAGCTTGGAGGTGTTGAACACTGAAGCTTTCTTT. It yields the protein CASSLEVLNTEAFF.

This clonotype has a count of ten or more. V gene TRBV5-4 combines with J gene TRBJ1-1, with D hard to call. Germline assignment: CDR1 SGHNT and CDR2 YYREEE (reference sequence). V shed 6 bases and J shed 0 bases, with 15 bases lying between them. The CDR3 totals 15 residues. Written as DNA, the CDR3 is TGTGCCAGCAAGAGCCCCGGAGGGCTGAACACTGAAGCTTTCTTT. Translated, it gives CASKSPGGLNTEAFF. Full variable domain (outside the CDR3, taken from reference TRBV5-4 and TRBJ1-1): ETGVTQSPTHLIKTRGQQVTLRCSSQSGHNTVSWYQQALGQGPQFIFQYYREEENGRGNFPPRFSGLQFPNYSSELNVNALELDDSALYLCASKSPGGLNTEAFFGQGTRLTVV.

This clonotype has a handful of counts. The rearrangement joins TRBV3-1 to TRBJ1-2; TRBD1 might be the D (5 bases). Germline V gene data show CDR1 as LGHDT and CDR2 as YNNKEL (reference sequence). Trimming shortened V by 1 base and J by 10 bases, and 19 bases separated the two germline ends. CDR3 size: 15 residues. Here the CDR3 DNA reads TGTGCCAGCAGCCAAGTTGGGGGGTTTGGTTTCGTCTACACCTTC. This encodes CASSQVGGFGFVYTF.

This clonotype was counted ten times or more. V is TRBV4-3 and J is TRBJ1-2; no reliable D call. The CDR3 totals 14 residues. Germline CDR1 reads LGHNA; CDR2 reads YSLEER. The V gene lost 3 bases and the J gene lost 0 bases, with 8 bases spanning the gap. CDR3 sequence (DNA): TGCGCCAGCAGCCAGGGTCCCGCTAACTATGGCTACACCTTC. This gives the protein CASSQGPANYGYTF.

This clonotype came up many times. The chain is built from TRBV4-1 and TRBJ2-7; D gene uncertain. CDR1 is MGHRA and CDR2 is YSYEKL in the germline V gene. Trimming cost V 1 base and J 3 bases, with 7 bases left between them. The length of the CDR3 is 13 residues. CDR3 bases: TGCGCCAGCAGCCAAGGGGGAAGCTACGAGCAGTACTTC. This encodes CASSQGGSYEQYF.

This clonotype has at least ten counts. The V call is TRBV28, the J call TRBJ2-1, with 9 bases identical to TRBD1. V lost 9 bases, J lost 1 base, and 7 bases stayed unmatched. Looked up from germline, CDR1 is MDHEN and CDR2 is SYDVKM. The CDR3 contains 15 residues. This CDR3 is CASLGQGKSYNEQFF. The DNA for the CDR3 is TGTGCCAGTCTCGGACAGGGGAAATCCTACAATGAGCAGTTCTTC.

This clonotype was observed at least ten times. The J gene is TRBJ2-5, the V gene TRBV5-5, with D unclear. The germline V gene has CDR1 SGHKS and CDR2 YYEKEE (reference sequence). CDR3 length: 13 residues. V shed 3 bases and J shed 0 bases, with 6 bases lying between them. The DNA of the CDR3 is TGTGCCAGCAGCTCCTGGTACCAAGAGACCCAGTACTTC. It encodes CASSSWYQETQYF.

This clonotype was seen a handful of times. The chain combines TRBV2 with TRBJ1-1; D remains ambiguous. This CDR3 is built from 14 residues. Germline V gene sequence: CDR1 SNHLY, CDR2 FYNNEI. The V gene lost 6 bases and the J gene lost 3 bases, with 14 bases spanning the gap. CDR3 loop: CASSKVRRDTEAFF. The CDR3, as DNA: TGTGCCAGCAGCAAAGTGAGGCGCGACACTGAAGCTTTCTTT.

This clonotype was counted many times. CDR3 in amino acids: CASSLDANTEAFF. As DNA, the CDR3 is TGCGCCAGCAGCTTGGATGCGAACACTGAAGCTTTCTTT. The chain has TRBV5-1 and TRBJ1-1; D is unclear. CDR1 is SGHRS and CDR2 is YFSETQ in the germline V gene. The CDR3 is 13 amino acids. Trimming pared 0 bases from V and 1 base from J, leaving 4 bases between.

This clonotype was picked up many times. The genes are TRBV5-1 and TRBJ2-1; D may be TRBD2 (7 bases). CDR1 and CDR2 (germline): SGHRS, YFSETQ. Trimming took 4 bases from V and 15 from J, leaving 26 bases between them. The CDR3 length is 15 residues. CDR3 coding DNA: TGCGCCAGCAGCACCCGGGGGGCCGATACCAAGGGGGGGTTCTTC. This gives the protein CASSTRGADTKGGFF.

This clonotype was seen a few times. V and J are TRBV18 and TRBJ1-4, with a tentative D call TRBD1 (5 bases). CDR1 and CDR2 from the germline V gene are KGHSH and LQKENI. The CDR3 sequence is 17 residues long. The V end was cut by 3 bases, the J end by 6 bases, with 20 bases between. CDR3 amino acids: CASSPLFRGATDEKLFF. DNA of the CDR3: TGTGCCAGCTCACCTCTTTTTCGGGGCGCGACCGATGAAAAACTGTTTTTT.

This clonotype was found many times. The chain has TRBV28 and TRBJ2-1; D remains unclear. The CDR3 covers 14 residues. Germline lookup yields CDR1 MDHEN and CDR2 SYDVKM. V was pared by 2 bases and J by 4 bases, with 9 bases between. The CDR3 reads CASSLLTAYNEQFF. The CDR3 bases are TGTGCCAGCAGTTTACTTACAGCGTACAATGAGCAGTTCTTC.

Ten or more counts support this clonotype. The rearrangement joins TRBV5-1 to TRBJ2-7, with D possibly TRBD2 on 6 matching bases. Germline V gene sequence: CDR1 SGHRS, CDR2 YFSETQ. Trimming removed 4 bases at V and 0 bases at J, with 20 bases between. The CDR3 length is 17 residues. CDR3 in amino acids: CASSRTSSAGSSYEQYF. In DNA, the CDR3 is TGCGCCAGCAGCCGTACCTCTAGCGCCGGTAGCTCCTACGAGCAGTACTTC.

This clonotype was observed a handful of times. The chain employs TRBV24-1 and TRBJ2-1, with D possibly being TRBD1 or TRBD2 (6 bases each). CDR1 and CDR2 (germline): KGHDR, SFDVKD. V lost 7 bases and J lost 3, with 15 bases in between. This CDR3 has 15 residues. The CDR3 DNA sequence: TGTGCCACCAGCGACTGGGGGGCCCTCTACAATGAGCAGTTCTTC. Translation: CATSDWGALYNEQFF.